This T cell receptor beta chain was sequenced for a study of blood T cell repertoires in COVID-19 (dated by TCRdb to 2020 to 2021). Study-wide context: Samples covering the acute and convalescent phases of COVID-19 were provided by collaborators in the United States, Italy and Spain. The samples were drawn from two sources: the first 160 participants of the ongoing ImmuneRACE study, and 1,000 to 1,500 subjects contributed by 6 global collaborators. Where HLA class I and class II types were available, the types were taken from metadata supplied by the sample provider, not from assay-based typing. Subjects who had been exposed to COVID-19, were actively infected with it, or had recovered from it provided the deeply sampled blood TCRbeta repertoires that made up the dataset. The prospective study material was composed of cDNA or gDNA derived from T cells, B-cell-depleted T cells, or PBMCs. The repertoires were released in a freely available public database intended as a resource for research on the immune response to SARS-CoV-2. The sample metadata nearly always contained a de-identified subject ID, COVID-19 status, age in years and sex.

The CDR3, from cysteine to phenylalanine, totals 12 residues. Solely the CDR3 DNA is kept, with 36 bases framed from the first base. The germline V gene yields MDHEN for CDR1 and SYDVKM for CDR2. V is pared back by 3 bases and J by 3 bases, with 3 bases lying between the germline termini. Details on this clone: What antigen it recognizes has not been identified. No much larger clone exists at a distance of one base, and base qualities are not known.

Participants in the prospective study were aged roughly 18 to 95 years, lived in some 24 United States geographic areas, and enrolled through a virtual design. In the prospective study, participants were assigned to cohorts based on the clinical history participants reported in a screening survey and a study questionnaire. For ImmuneRACE Cohort 3, a participant was defined as recovered based on two consecutive negative NP/OP PCR tests, clearance by a healthcare professional, or resolution of symptoms. In the prospective study, mobile phlebotomists collected whole blood, serum and a nasopharyngeal or oropharyngeal swab from each participant. Over a roughly 2-month period, participants in the prospective study had the option of providing additional blood draws and questionnaires. Blood samples from the prospective study were shipped frozen or at room temperature prior to DNA extraction. TCRbeta CDR3 regions were amplified from genomic DNA using the immunoSEQ Assay, a bias-controlled multiplex PCR. The original methods were these. The number of nucleated cells in each sample was estimated by amplification of reference gene primers within the assay. To quantify the absolute abundance of each unique TCRbeta CDR3 rearrangement, sequence reads were collapsed and filtered. For each sample, productive Simpson clonality was calculated as the square root of Simpson's diversity index over productive rearrangements. TCRdb provides this immuneACCESS table in a form limited to in-frame rearrangements. Some clones are lacking; in checked studies, under half of them reflect an unresolved V gene, and why the rest are absent is not known. The DNA was the basis for D and trimming; V, J and clone size are from that table. The sample has hundreds of thousands of clones on record, about nine tenths of them singletons. Clones ranked in the top ten supply approximately 2.5% of the sample.

What the research found in general, with its limitations: The quantity of clinical and demographic metadata differed by source and by participant and was supplied without curation.

The chain was built from TRBV28 and TRBJ1-3, with no reliable assignment of the D segment. The TCR was taken from a man aged 60 to 75 who had recovered from COVID-19. The specimen was PBMCs or T cells enriched from blood (not recorded which). The base sequence is TGTGCCAGCAGTTTCAGTGGAAACACCATATATTTT. Translated, this is CASSFSGNTIYF.